This TCR beta chain was identified in a study of shared clonotypes between healthy human individuals. At the level of the study: Three men and two women, aged 18 to 49, were donors.

This CDR3 has 13 amino acids. Germline CDR1 and CDR2: MNHNS and SASEGT. J gave up 6 bases and V 6 bases, and 4 bases lay outside the gene matches. Original methodology: ImmunoSEQ supplied junction-only sequences lacking quality scores, so filtering was different. This table comes from immunoSEQ multiplex PCR, and its TCRdb copy is limited to in-frame clones, with some not included. V and J calls and clone size are those listed in that table; D and trimming were worked out from the DNA. The sample carries hundreds of thousands of clones, 76% recorded once. The TCR sequence derives from a woman between 40 and 55 years old in good health. Some clones in this sample may be carry-over from other donors' samples. The genes are TRBV6-1 and TRBJ1-5, with 8 bases identical to TRBD1. The sequenced sample was PBMCs. The CDR3 DNA reads as TGTGCCAGCAGACGGACAGGGCGTCAGCCCCAGCATTTT. It yields the protein CASRRTGRQPQHF.